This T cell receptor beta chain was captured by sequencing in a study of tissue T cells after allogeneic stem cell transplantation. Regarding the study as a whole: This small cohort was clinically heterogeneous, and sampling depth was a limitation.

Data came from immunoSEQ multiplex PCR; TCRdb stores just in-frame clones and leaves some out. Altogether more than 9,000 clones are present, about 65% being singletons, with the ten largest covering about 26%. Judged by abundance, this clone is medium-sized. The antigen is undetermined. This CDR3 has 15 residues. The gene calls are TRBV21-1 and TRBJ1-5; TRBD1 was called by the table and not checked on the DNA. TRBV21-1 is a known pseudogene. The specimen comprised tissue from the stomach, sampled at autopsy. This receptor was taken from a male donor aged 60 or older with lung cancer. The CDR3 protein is CASSRDRATFRPQHF. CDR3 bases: TGTGCCAGCAGCCGGGACAGGGCGACATTCCGGCCCCAGCATTTT.